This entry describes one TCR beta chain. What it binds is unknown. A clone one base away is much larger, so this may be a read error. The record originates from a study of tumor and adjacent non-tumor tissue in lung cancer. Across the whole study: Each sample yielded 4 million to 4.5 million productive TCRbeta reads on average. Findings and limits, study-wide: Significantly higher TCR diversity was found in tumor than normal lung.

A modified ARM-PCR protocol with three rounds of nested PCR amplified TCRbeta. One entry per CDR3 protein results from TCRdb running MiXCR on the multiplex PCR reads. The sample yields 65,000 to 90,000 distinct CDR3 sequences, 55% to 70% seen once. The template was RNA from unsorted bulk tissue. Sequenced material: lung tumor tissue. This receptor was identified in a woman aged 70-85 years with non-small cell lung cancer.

The CDR3 DNA sequence: TGTGCCCTATGTACAGGGGGTCGTCTAGCGGACCAGGGTTTT. Protein: CALCTGGRLADQGF. The rearrangement uses TRBV30 and TRBJ2-3; the D gene is possibly TRBD1 (8 bases). This CDR3 comprises 14 residues. Germline values: CDR1 GTSNPN, CDR2 SVGIG (reference sequence).